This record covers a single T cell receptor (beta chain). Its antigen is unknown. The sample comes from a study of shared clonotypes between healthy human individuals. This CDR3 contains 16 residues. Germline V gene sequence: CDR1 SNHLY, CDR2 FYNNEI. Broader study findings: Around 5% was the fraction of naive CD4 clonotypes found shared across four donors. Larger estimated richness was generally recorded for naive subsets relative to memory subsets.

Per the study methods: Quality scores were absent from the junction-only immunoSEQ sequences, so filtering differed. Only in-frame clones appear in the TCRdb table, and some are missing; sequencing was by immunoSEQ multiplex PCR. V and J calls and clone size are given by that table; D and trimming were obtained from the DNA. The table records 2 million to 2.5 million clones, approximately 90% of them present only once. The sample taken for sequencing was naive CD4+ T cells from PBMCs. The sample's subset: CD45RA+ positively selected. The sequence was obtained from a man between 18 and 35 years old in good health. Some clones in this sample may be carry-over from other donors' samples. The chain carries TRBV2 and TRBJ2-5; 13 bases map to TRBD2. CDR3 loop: CASHRGLAGSGETQYF. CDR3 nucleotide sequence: TGTGCTAGTCATAGGGGACTAGCGGGAAGCGGGGAGACCCAGTACTTC.